This TCR beta chain was captured in a study of blood T cell repertoires in COVID-19. Study in general: Sources were T cells, B-cell-depleted T cells, or PBMCs; the material itself was cDNA or gDNA.

CDR1 LGHNT and CDR2 FRNRAP come from the germline V gene. The CDR3 has 14 residues. Trimming removed 7 bases from V and 3 bases from J, with 13 bases in between. As handled by the study authors: The authors estimated nucleated cell counts from reference gene primer amplification. Sequencing used immunoSEQ multiplex PCR; TCRdb keeps in-frame clones, though not all of them. That table supplies the V and J calls and clone size; D and trimming were determined from the DNA. The sample shows 150,000 to 200,000 clones, around 80% of them seen only once. Across 20 to 25 US areas, participants ranged in age from about 18 to 90 years. A COVID-19 case was met by exposed participants within 2 weeks before study entry.

The chain is built from TRBV12-5 and TRBJ1-5; no clear D gene. This TCR came from a man between 65 and 85 years old who had been exposed to COVID-19. The sequencing sample was made of PBMCs or T cells enriched from blood (not recorded which). The CDR3 sequence is CASVGEVPNQPQHF. CDR3 nucleotides: TGTGCTAGTGTCGGGGAAGTGCCCAATCAGCCCCAGCATTTT.